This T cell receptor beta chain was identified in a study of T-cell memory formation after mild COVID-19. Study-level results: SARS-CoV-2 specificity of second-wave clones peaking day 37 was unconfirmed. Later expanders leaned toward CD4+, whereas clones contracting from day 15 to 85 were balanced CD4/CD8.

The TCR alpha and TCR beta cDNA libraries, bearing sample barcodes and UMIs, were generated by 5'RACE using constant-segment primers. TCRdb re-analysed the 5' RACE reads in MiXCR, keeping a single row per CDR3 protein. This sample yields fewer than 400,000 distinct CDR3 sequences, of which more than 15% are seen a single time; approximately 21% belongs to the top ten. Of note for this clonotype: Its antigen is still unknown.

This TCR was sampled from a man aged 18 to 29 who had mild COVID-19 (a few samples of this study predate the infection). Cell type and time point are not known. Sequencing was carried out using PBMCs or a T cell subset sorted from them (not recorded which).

The CDR3 region is CASSSTGTVNTEAFF. Here the CDR3 DNA reads TGTGCCAGTAGTTCCACCGGGACGGTGAACACTGAAGCTTTCTTT. V and J are TRBV19 and TRBJ1-1, with a possible D match to TRBD1 (5 bases). The CDR3 sequence is 15 residues long. The V gene's germline CDR1 is LNHDA and CDR2 SQIVND (reference sequence). The V and J ends lost 5 bases and 0 bases respectively, with 13 bases between them. Full variable domain (rest looked up from reference TRBV19 and TRBJ1-1): DGGITQSPKYLFRKEGQNVTLSCEQNLNHDAMYWYRQDPGQGLRLIYYSQIVNDFQKGDIAEGYSVSREKKESFPLTVTSAQKNPTAFYLCASSSTGTVNTEAFFGQGTRLTVV.